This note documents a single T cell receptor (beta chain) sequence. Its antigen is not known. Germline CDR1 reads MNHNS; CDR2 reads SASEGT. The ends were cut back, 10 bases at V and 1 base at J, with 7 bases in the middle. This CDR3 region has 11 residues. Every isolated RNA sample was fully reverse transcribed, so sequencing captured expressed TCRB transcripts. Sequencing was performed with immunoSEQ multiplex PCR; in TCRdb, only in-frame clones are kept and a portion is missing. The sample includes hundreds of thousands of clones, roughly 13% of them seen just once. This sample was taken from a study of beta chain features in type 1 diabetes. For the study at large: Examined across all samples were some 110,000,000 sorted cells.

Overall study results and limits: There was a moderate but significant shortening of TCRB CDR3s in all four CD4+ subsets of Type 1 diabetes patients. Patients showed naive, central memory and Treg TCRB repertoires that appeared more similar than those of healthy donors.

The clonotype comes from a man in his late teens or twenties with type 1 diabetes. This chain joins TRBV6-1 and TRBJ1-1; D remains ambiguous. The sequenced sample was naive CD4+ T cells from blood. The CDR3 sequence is CATIGNTEAFF. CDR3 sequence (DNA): TGTGCCACCATAGGGAACACTGAAGCTTTCTTT.